The rows below give T cell receptor beta chains drawn from one sample of a study of blood T cell repertoires in COVID-19. Clones were sequenced by immunoSEQ multiplex PCR, and TCRdb holds only the in-frame ones, with some missing. The profile covers about 110,000 clones, with about 88% appearing a single time and 2.4% taken by the ten largest. Sequencing used peripheral blood. These TCRs come from a human donor in a cohort sampled during active COVID-19. CDR3s leave out the opening cysteine and the closing phenylalanine or tryptophan. The D gene is left open where the match is weak.

v_gene	d_gene	j_gene	CDR3aa
TRBV5-6	TRBD2	TRBJ2-3	ASSKLAGVDTQY
TRBV5-1	TRBD1	TRBJ1-5	ASSPWGQGDQPQH
TRBV3-1/TRBV3-2	-	TRBJ1-1	ASSLDGGTEAF
TRBV7-9	-	TRBJ2-5	ASSLSGGMETQY
TRBV29-1	TRBD1	TRBJ1-1	SAAGQGPIEAF
TRBV6-5	-	TRBJ2-5	ASSYGGTQETQY
TRBV9	-	TRBJ2-3	ASSGLISSGDTQY
TRBV27	TRBD2	TRBJ2-5	ASSSWTSGWETQY
TRBV10-3	TRBD2	TRBJ2-1	AISEGLEDNEQF
TRBV5-1	TRBD1	TRBJ2-4	ASSPGTGGNIQY
TRBV11-2	-	TRBJ1-1	ASSLRSLNTEAF
TRBV27	TRBD2	TRBJ2-7	ASSLSTSGAYEQY
TRBV19	-	TRBJ1-2	ASSINPPGDRYGYT
TRBV10-1	-	TRBJ2-3	ASSEAGTDTQY
TRBV5-6	-	TRBJ1-2	ASSLIIQAGYGYT
TRBV7-9	-	TRBJ1-2	ASSRRGGAEYGYT
TRBV7-9	-	TRBJ2-5	ASSSSPARETQY
TRBV6-1	-	TRBJ2-4	ASSEAGPSKNIQY
TRBV9	TRBD1	TRBJ1-1	ASSIGQENTEAF
TRBV6-5	-	TRBJ2-6	ASSLQGSGANVLT
TRBV14	TRBD1	TRBJ1-1	ASSRQTGANTEAF
TRBV9	-	TRBJ1-5	ASSVNNGNQPQH
TRBV9	-	TRBJ1-1	ASSVGRVNTEAF
TRBV4-1	TRBD2	TRBJ2-7	ASSQVLGRLAGEVYEQY
TRBV7-7	TRBD1	TRBJ2-5	ASSLQDRGPGETQY
TRBV5-1	-	TRBJ1-4	ASSFLGAEEKLF
TRBV6-5	TRBD1	TRBJ1-1	ASSRGRMGTEAF
TRBV28	TRBD1	TRBJ1-5	ASSPLRDSDQPQH
TRBV15	-	TRBJ1-6	ATSAYYPQNSPLH
TRBV4-1	TRBD1	TRBJ1-1	ASSQPGGYGQGDTEAF
TRBV10-3	-	TRBJ1-3	AISAVSGNTIY
TRBV28	-	TRBJ2-7	ASSSDRSYEQY
TRBV6-5	TRBD1	TRBJ2-3	ASSFRDRGTQY
TRBV7-2	-	TRBJ1-6	ASSERGSSYNSPLH
TRBV6-5	TRBD2	TRBJ2-7	ASTGLADVYEQY
TRBV5-1	-	TRBJ2-2	ASSTSERSNTGELF
TRBV5-1	TRBD2	TRBJ2-5	ASSLDIRTSGRALETQY
TRBV10-3	-	TRBJ2-7	AISERADSEEQY
TRBV19	TRBD1	TRBJ1-5	ASQEQGGTYSNQPQH
TRBV5-1	TRBD1	TRBJ2-1	ASSFRQGSHNEQF
TRBV19	TRBD2	TRBJ2-4	ASSAGGEWNIQY
TRBV30	-	TRBJ1-5	AWSRGSNQPQH
TRBV5-1	TRBD1	TRBJ2-2	ASSTQTGDTGELF
TRBV19	TRBD1	TRBJ2-2	ASKFRTGFVGELF
TRBV4-2	-	TRBJ1-3	ASSQETMEFGGNTIY
TRBV2	-	TRBJ1-5	ASSADSSNQPQH
TRBV28	TRBD1	TRBJ1-1	ASSLPGPTGASILQNTEAF
TRBV10-3	TRBD2	TRBJ2-3	AISDSSGGTDTQY
TRBV18	TRBD1	TRBJ1-1	ASSPLDRGPLGF
TRBV7-9	TRBD1	TRBJ2-1	ASDAGTGDNNEQF
TRBV27	-	TRBJ2-3	ASSTSDFDGGTDTQY